A single sample is the source of the 25 T cell receptor beta chains below, sequenced in a study of OX40 agonist ivuxolimab in advanced cancers. Clones were sequenced by immunoSEQ multiplex PCR, and TCRdb holds only the in-frame ones, with some missing. The table lists around 47,000 clones, around nine tenths of them singletons. The specimen comprised CD4+ or CD8+ T cells sorted from blood, sampled in a trial of the OX40 agonist ivuxolimab. The receptor set was obtained from an adult with an advanced solid tumor such as melanoma, head and neck, liver or kidney cancer.

The chain uses TRBV10-2 and TRBJ2-1; weak D call: TRBD1 (7 bases). CDR1 and CDR2 from the germline V gene are WSHSY and SAAADI. Trimming stripped 6 bases from V and 1 base from J, with 10 bases between. CDR3 length: 14 amino acids. CDR3 in amino acids: CASRAGQSYNEQFF. The CDR3 DNA is TGCGCCAGCAGGGCGGGACAGTCCTACAATGAGCAGTTCTTC.

The chain uses TRBV9 and TRBJ1-5; the D gene is possibly TRBD1 (6 bases). The CDR3 extends over 15 amino acids. Germline V lookup: CDR1 SGDLS, CDR2 YYNGEE. V lost 4 bases and J lost 1, with 12 bases in between. This chain's CDR3 is CASSRGGGSNQPQHF. Here the CDR3 DNA reads TGTGCCAGCAGCCGAGGTGGGGGCAGCAATCAGCCCCAGCATTTT.

The V and J genes are TRBV6-1 and TRBJ1-5; D unresolved. The CDR3 sequence is 11 residues long. V was cut by 3 bases and J by 4 bases, with 1 base left in between. Germline V gives CDR1 MNHNS, CDR2 SASEGT. CDR3 nucleotides: TGTGCCAGCAGTGAGAATCAGCCCCAGCATTTT. Translated, it gives CASSENQPQHF.

The rearrangement joins TRBV5-1 to TRBJ2-3; D perhaps matches TRBD1 (6 bases). With 2 bases removed from V and 4 bases from J, the gap between germline ends came to 11 bases. CDR3 size: 14 residues. The germline V gene encodes CDR1 SGHRS and CDR2 YFSETQ. The CDR3 DNA is TGCGCCAGCAGCTTAGGCGACAGGCCAGATACGCAGTATTTT. This codes for CASSLGDRPDTQYF.

The V gene is TRBV6-1, the J gene TRBJ2-7; D gene uncertain. The CDR3 totals 14 residues. Germline values: CDR1 MNHNS, CDR2 SASEGT. Trimming stripped 6 bases from V and 3 bases from J, with 15 bases between. CDR3 residues: CASSPAPTHYEQYF. In nucleotides, the CDR3 is TGTGCCAGCAGCCCGGCACCGACCCACTACGAGCAGTACTTC.

The chain is built from TRBV19 and TRBJ1-5, with D hard to call. V lost 6 bases and J lost 0, with 12 bases in between. The CDR3 contains 15 residues. Germline CDR1 LNHDA, CDR2 SQIVND (reference sequence). For the CDR3, the DNA is TGTGCCAGTAGACCTACACCGGATAGCAATCAGCCCCAGCATTTT. This sequence encodes CASRPTPDSNQPQHF. The complete variable domain, with remaining parts taken from reference TRBV19 and TRBJ1-5, reads DGGITQSPKYLFRKEGQNVTLSCEQNLNHDAMYWYRQDPGQGLRLIYYSQIVNDFQKGDIAEGYSVSREKKESFPLTVTSAQKNPTAFYLCASRPTPDSNQPQHFGDGTRLSIL.

The chain has TRBV6-1 and TRBJ1-1; D remains ambiguous. V gave up 6 bases and J gave up 8 bases, with 13 bases separating them. This CDR3 comprises 12 residues. Germline CDR1 MNHNS, CDR2 SASEGT. Here the CDR3 reads CASRTARWEAFF. DNA for the CDR3: TGTGCCAGCAGAACGGCGCGATGGGAAGCTTTCTTT.

The chain is built from TRBV11-2 and TRBJ1-1; 8 nucleotides line up with TRBD1. The germline CDR1 and CDR2 sequences are SGHAT and FQNNGV. The CDR3 is 17 amino acids. J was trimmed by 7 bases and V by 4 bases; bases with no gene match: 17. The CDR3 DNA is TGTGCCAGCAGCTCCACCCAATCCCTGACAGGGGACGGTGAAGCTTTCTTT. Its translation is CASSSTQSLTGDGEAFF.

This chain joins TRBV6-5 and TRBJ2-1; the match to TRBD2 covers 9 bases. CDR1 and CDR2 (germline): MNHEY, SVGAGI. V lost 8 bases, J lost 8 bases, and 1 base stayed unmatched. The CDR3 length is 11 residues. In nucleotides, the CDR3 is TGTGCCAGCTCTAGCGGGGATGAGCAGTTCTTC. This gives the protein CASSSGDEQFF.

This chain connects TRBV19 to TRBJ1-1, with D hard to call. The CDR3 is made up of 13 amino acids. The V end lost 7 bases, the J end lost 8 bases, and 17 bases lay between the germline ends. Germline V gives CDR1 LNHDA, CDR2 SQIVND (reference sequence). DNA for the CDR3: TGTGCCAGTACCTTAATCGGGGAAACGGAAGCTTTCTTT. It yields the protein CASTLIGETEAFF.

This clone was picked up one time. The genes are TRBV4-1 and TRBJ2-2; D may be TRBD2 (7 bases). V was cut by 3 bases and J by 2 bases, with 13 bases left in between. This CDR3 spans 16 amino acids. The germline gives CDR1 MGHRA, CDR2 YSYEKL. This chain's CDR3 is CASSHRGGGNTGELFF. Written as DNA, the CDR3 is TGCGCCAGCAGCCACCGAGGGGGGGGAAACACCGGGGAGCTGTTTTTT.

The J gene is TRBJ2-3, the V gene TRBV6-4; D possibly uses TRBD1 or TRBD2 (5 bases each). CDR3 length: 15 residues. V dropped 2 bases and J dropped 6 bases, with 15 bases sitting between them. CDR1 and CDR2 from the germline V gene are MRHNA and SNTAGT. CDR3 coding DNA: TGTGCCAGCAGTGACGGGACCACTACGTGGGATACGCAGTATTTT. Its translation: CASSDGTTTWDTQYF.

This clone has just a few counts. The rearrangement joins TRBV7-9 to TRBJ2-3; D is undetermined. Trimming took 5 bases from V and 0 from J, leaving 9 bases between them. This CDR3 spans 14 amino acids. The germline V gene encodes CDR1 SEHNR and CDR2 FQNEAQ (reference sequence). CDR3 in amino acids: CASSQTQSTDTQYF. In nucleotides, the CDR3 is TGTGCCAGCAGCCAGACCCAGAGCACAGATACGCAGTATTTT.

The chain has TRBV11-2 and TRBJ2-1; TRBD1 matches at 8 bases. The CDR3 has 17 residues. Trimming removed 5 bases from V and 2 bases from J; junction bases left unmatched: 11. Germline V CDR1 and CDR2: SGHAT, FQNNGV. In DNA, the CDR3 is TGTGCCAGCAGCGCGAGGATAGGGACAGGCCCCTACAATGAGCAGTTCTTC. Translation: CASSARIGTGPYNEQFF. The full variable domain, completed using reference TRBV11-2 and TRBJ2-1, is EAGVAQSPRYKIIEKRQSVAFWCNPISGHATLYWYQQILGQGPKLLIQFQNNGVVDDSQLPKDRFSAERLKGVDSTLKIQPAKLEDSAVYLCASSARIGTGPYNEQFFGPGTRLTVL.

The chain joins TRBV30 to TRBJ1-5, with TRBD1 matching 9 bases. This CDR3 contains 14 residues. Trimming took 0 bases from V and 5 from J; bases not matched to a gene: 2. Germline V gives CDR1 GTSNPN, CDR2 SVGIG (reference sequence). CDR3 sequence (DNA): TGTGCCTGGAGTGTACGACAGGGGGATCAGCCCCAGCATTTT. Amino acids: CAWSVRQGDQPQHF.

The chain couples TRBV6-5 to TRBJ1-1, with D unclear. V shed 7 bases and J shed 0 bases, with 12 bases lying between them. This CDR3 is 14 amino acids long. In germline, CDR1 is MNHEY, CDR2 SVGAGI. Here the CDR3 reads CASKRTAMNTEAFF. The CDR3 coding sequence is TGTGCCAGCAAAAGGACGGCTATGAACACTGAAGCTTTCTTT.

The sample holds one count of this clone. The chain joins TRBV4-3 to TRBJ1-4; a possible D gene is TRBD1 (6 bases). CDR3 size: 16 residues. The germline CDR1 and CDR2 sequences are LGHNA and YSLEER. Trimming shortened V by 0 bases and J by 8 bases, and 16 bases separated the two germline ends. CDR3 region: CASSQDIVRGNEKLFF. The CDR3 bases are TGCGCCAGCAGCCAAGATATTGTCAGGGGTAACGAAAAACTGTTTTTT.

V and J are TRBV14 and TRBJ2-7, with D tentatively TRBD2 (5 bases). Germline V CDR1 and CDR2: SGHDN, FVKESK. V shed 5 bases and J shed 8 bases, with 19 bases lying between them. The CDR3 is made up of 14 amino acids. CDR3 sequence (DNA): TGTGCCAGCAGCGCAGATAGGACTCCAATTAAGCAGTACTTC. It specifies CASSADRTPIKQYF.

V gene TRBV30 combines with J gene TRBJ2-3; 8 bases match TRBD2. The CDR3 is made up of 14 amino acids. Germline CDR1 is GTSNPN and CDR2 is SVGIG (reference sequence). V trimming: 0 bases; J trimming: 6 bases; junction bases outside the gene matches: 5. CDR3 region: CAWSVGGGGDTQYF. The CDR3 DNA is TGTGCCTGGAGTGTGGGGGGCGGGGGGGATACGCAGTATTTT.

The genes are TRBV9 and TRBJ1-1, with TRBD1 matching 9 bases. This CDR3 is built from 14 residues. Germline V gene data show CDR1 as SGDLS and CDR2 as YYNGEE. V lost 4 bases to trimming and J lost 1 base; unmatched junction nucleotides: 2. CDR3 loop: CASSLGQGNTEAFF. CDR3 sequence (DNA): TGTGCCAGCAGCCTGGGACAGGGGAACACTGAAGCTTTCTTT.

The gene calls are TRBV4-2 and TRBJ1-1; the D gene is possibly TRBD1 (5 bases). The V gene lost 5 bases and the J gene lost 4 bases, with 17 bases spanning the gap. The CDR3 totals 15 residues. Per germline, CDR1 LGHNA and CDR2 YNFKEQ. The CDR3 coding sequence is TGTGCCAGCAGCGTAGTCGGGACGGGGGGCACTGAAGCTTTCTTT. This codes for CASSVVGTGGTEAFF.

The V gene is TRBV4-3, the J gene TRBJ2-7; TRBD2 aligns across 8 bases. CDR3 length: 15 residues. Germline-derived CDR1 and CDR2 are LGHNA and YSLEER. V was pared by 0 bases and J by 4 bases, with 5 bases of the junction left unmatched. This CDR3 reads CASSQERAGGYEQYF. For the CDR3, the DNA is TGCGCCAGCAGCCAAGAACGGGCGGGGGGTTACGAGCAGTACTTC.

This clone appeared a single time. The chain joins TRBV7-9 to TRBJ2-5, with unresolved D. The germline V gene encodes CDR1 SEHNR and CDR2 FQNEAQ (reference sequence). The CDR3 runs 15 residues. V lost 1 base to trimming and J lost 3 bases, with 12 bases between them. CDR3 sequence: CASSLVLGREETQYF. The CDR3 DNA sequence: TGTGCCAGCAGCTTAGTCTTAGGACGGGAAGAGACCCAGTACTTC.

The CDR3 loop reads CASSQETSNLYEQYF. The CDR3 DNA sequence: TGCGCCAGCAGCCAAGAAACTAGCAATCTCTACGAGCAGTACTTC. The chain is built from TRBV4-1 and TRBJ2-7; TRBD2 might be the D (6 bases). The CDR3 contains 15 residues. Germline assignment: CDR1 MGHRA and CDR2 YSYEKL. The V end lost 0 bases, the J end lost 3 bases, and 12 bases lay between the germline ends.

The chain has TRBV5-5 and TRBJ1-5; D gene unclear. Germline-derived CDR1 and CDR2 are SGHKS and YYEKEE (reference sequence). V gave up 4 bases and J gave up 1 base, with 9 bases separating them. There are 14 residues in the CDR3. CDR3 sequence: CASSHPDSNQPQHF. CDR3 bases: TGTGCCAGCAGCCACCCGGACAGCAATCAGCCCCAGCATTTT.